The clone carrying this T cell receptor beta chain was picked up one time. Its antigen is unidentified. CDR1 and CDR2 (germline): SNHLY, FYNNEI. The CDR3 sequence is 14 residues long. The V end lost 6 bases, the J end lost 8 bases, and 16 bases lay between the germline ends. Using immunoSEQ multiplex PCR, the repertoire was profiled, and TCRdb retains in-frame clones only, with some absent. Among about 1.1 million clones listed, approximately 77% were seen once. The entry originates in a study of shared clonotypes between healthy human individuals. Study conclusions and caveats: Large sequencing depth failed to make sorted-subset sequencing complete, rarefaction showed.

The rearrangement joins TRBV2 to TRBJ1-4; D unclear. This sequence was found in a man younger than 30 in good health. Some clones in this sample may be carry-over from other donors' samples. The sample was memory CD4+ T cells from PBMCs. Subset noted: CD45RA-negative fraction. CDR3 in amino acids: CASSLESGGEKLFF. DNA of the CDR3: TGTGCCAGCAGCCTCGAGTCAGGTGGGGAAAAACTGTTTTTT. Full variable domain (missing parts from reference TRBV2 and TRBJ1-4): EPEVTQTPSHQVTQMGQEVILRCVPISNHLYFYWYRQILGQKVEFLVSFYNNEISEKSEIFDDQFSVERPDGSNFTLKIRSTKLEDSAMYFCASSLESGGEKLFFGSGTQLSVL.